Shown below are 28 T cell receptor beta chains from a single sample sequenced in a study of T-cell reconstitution after alpha-beta-depleted transplantation in children. A library of TCRbeta sequences, prepared with unique molecular identifiers, was generated. One entry per CDR3 protein, called by TCRdb with MiXCR from the PCR reads. The table records some 190,000 distinct CDR3 sequences, roughly 11% of them present only once. This material consisted of PBMCs, taken before TCRalphabeta/CD19-depleted stem cell transplant. The source is a boy under 10 years old with acute myeloid leukemia, due to receive a stem cell transplant.

This clonotype has at least ten counts. The chain is built from TRBV20-1 and TRBJ2-2; possibly TRBD2 for D (6 bases). The CDR3 covers 15 residues. Trimming removed 0 bases at V and 4 bases at J, with 12 bases between. Germline-derived CDR1 and CDR2 are DFQATT and SNEGSKA (reference sequence). This chain's CDR3 is CSARDLLGGTGELFF. In nucleotides, the CDR3 is TGCAGTGCTAGAGACCTGCTCGGGGGCACCGGGGAGCTGTTTTTT.

This clonotype was counted ten times or more. The CDR3 is CASSKDSGAAGELFF. CDR3 nucleotide sequence: TGTGCCAGCAGCAAGGACAGCGGGGCCGCCGGGGAGCTGTTTTTT. The chain uses TRBV11-3 and TRBJ2-2, with D perhaps matching TRBD2 (7 bases). V was trimmed by 5 bases and J by 6 bases, leaving 16 bases between them. Germline CDR1 reads SGHNT; CDR2 reads YENEEA. The CDR3 is made up of 15 amino acids.

This clonotype was detected ten times or more. The rearrangement uses TRBV18 and TRBJ1-1; D possibly corresponds to TRBD1 (5 bases). Germline V gives CDR1 KGHSH, CDR2 LQKENI. This CDR3 spans 14 amino acids. The V end was cut by 8 bases, the J end by 4 bases, with 17 bases between. The CDR3 nucleotides are TGTGCCAGCGGAGCGGGGGATTCGGGCACTGAAGCTTTCTTT. Protein sequence: CASGAGDSGTEAFF. The variable domain in full, with the rest retrieved from reference TRBV18 and TRBJ1-1, is NAGVMQNPRHLVRRRGQEARLRCSPMKGHSHVYWYRQLPEEGLKFMVYLQKENIIDESGMPKERFSAEFPKEGPSILRIQQVVRGDSAAYFCASGAGDSGTEAFFGQGTRLTVV.

The table lists this clonotype with many counts. The rearrangement links TRBV24-1 to TRBJ2-1, with D tentatively TRBD1 (6 bases). This CDR3 has 17 residues. V lost 4 bases and J 0 bases, leaving 15 bases between the germline ends. Germline CDR1 reads KGHDR; CDR2 reads SFDVKD. The CDR3, as DNA: TGTGCCACCAGTGAGAACGGACAGTTCAGCTCCTACAATGAGCAGTTCTTC. Translation gives CATSENGQFSSYNEQFF.

This clonotype has ten or more counts. This chain links TRBV7-9 with TRBJ2-1; TRBD2 might be the D (6 bases). Per germline, CDR1 SEHNR and CDR2 FQNEAQ (reference sequence). Trimming stripped 5 bases from V and 7 bases from J, with 12 bases between. CDR3 length equals 13 residues. CDR3 in amino acids: CASSPTEGNEQFF. In nucleotides, the CDR3 is TGTGCCAGCAGCCCGACGGAGGGGAATGAGCAGTTCTTC.

There are many counts of this clonotype. The rearrangement joins TRBV24-1 to TRBJ2-5; a weak D match, TRBD2 (5 bases). The CDR3 runs 13 residues. Germline V CDR1 and CDR2: KGHDR, SFDVKD. The ends were cut back, 3 bases at V and 9 bases at J, with 13 bases in the middle. The CDR3, as DNA: TGTGCCACCAGTGATGAGGACTCGGAGGCCCAGTACTTC. The encoded protein is CATSDEDSEAQYF.

This clonotype was counted ten times or more. The V gene is TRBV5-1, the J gene TRBJ2-1; D could derive from TRBD1 or TRBD2 (5 bases each). The V end was cut by 4 bases, the J end by 2 bases, with 13 bases between. The CDR3 contains 15 residues. Per the germline V gene, CDR1 is SGHRS and CDR2 is YFSETQ. The CDR3: CASSPGSRAYNEQFF. The CDR3 DNA follows: TGCGCCAGCAGCCCAGGGAGTCGCGCCTACAATGAGCAGTTCTTC.

This clonotype was observed many times. The chain combines TRBV5-1 with TRBJ1-5; D may be TRBD1 (5 bases). Trimming left V 4 bases short and J 10 bases short, with 18 bases between. The CDR3 loop spans 14 amino acids. Germline CDR1 is SGHRS and CDR2 is YFSETQ. The CDR3 spells CASSLAGPASPQHF. The CDR3 DNA follows: TGCGCCAGCAGCCTAGCGGGGCCCGCTTCACCCCAGCATTTT.

For this clonotype: The junction differs from germline at one of its ends, possibly a read error. This chain joins TRBV7-2 and TRBJ1-2, with D perhaps TRBD1 (5 bases). The V gene's germline CDR1 is SGHTA and CDR2 FQGNSA. CDR3 length equals 15 residues. The CDR3 protein is CANSLEPVEGNGYTF. CDR3 sequence (DNA): TGTGCCAACAGCTTAGAGCCTGTGGAGGGGAATGGCTACACCTTC.

At least ten counts were recorded for this clonotype. The CDR3 region has the DNA TGTGCCAGCAGCTTAGCCCGGGACAGCTACACCTTC. It encodes CASSLARDSYTF. The J gene is TRBJ1-2, the V gene TRBV7-9, with a weak D call TRBD1 (6 bases). This CDR3 is 12 amino acids long. Germline CDR1 is SEHNR and CDR2 is FQNEAQ (reference sequence). Trimming stripped 0 bases from V and 9 bases from J, with 8 bases between.

This clonotype was observed many times. J is TRBJ1-2 and V is TRBV5-1, with D possibly TRBD1 on 5 matching bases. The CDR3 spans 13 residues. Germline values: CDR1 SGHRS, CDR2 YFSETQ. V was cut by 2 bases and J by 8 bases, with 13 bases left in between. The CDR3 DNA reads as TGCGCCAGCAGCTTCGAAGGGGCGCGGGGCTACACCTTC. This encodes CASSFEGARGYTF.

This clonotype was seen ten or more times. The chain carries TRBV20-1 and TRBJ2-7; 7 nucleotides match TRBD2. Looked up from germline, CDR1 is DFQATT and CDR2 is SNEGSKA (reference sequence). With 1 base clipped from V and 3 bases from J, the junction kept 6 bases outside the gene matches. The CDR3 spans 14 residues. The CDR3 reads CSARVVTSDYEQYF. The CDR3 DNA is TGCAGTGCTAGAGTGGTAACTAGCGACTACGAGCAGTACTTC.

This clonotype showed up many times. CDR3 residues: CASSLNPQYNEQFF. CDR3 sequence (DNA): TGTGCCAGCAGCTTAAACCCTCAGTACAATGAGCAGTTCTTC. The genes are TRBV7-3 and TRBJ2-1; D is undetermined. Germline V CDR1 and CDR2: SGHTA, FQGTGA. The CDR3 consists of 14 residues. V shed 1 base and J shed 4 bases, with 8 bases lying between them.

This clonotype showed up many times. The rearrangement links TRBV7-2 to TRBJ2-3, with 8 bases identical to TRBD1. The ends lost 4 bases at V and 6 bases at J; junction bases unmatched: 6. From germline, CDR1 is SGHTA and CDR2 FQGNSA. The CDR3 runs 14 residues. The CDR3 DNA reads as TGTGCCAGCAGCTCCGGGACAGGAGGGGATACGCAGTATTTT. It is translated as CASSSGTGGDTQYF.

Worth noting for this clonotype: A much bigger clone sits one base away, suggesting this may be a read error. CDR3 coding DNA: TGCAGTGCTAGAGATACGGGAACAGGGGACACCGGGGAGCTGTTTTTT. This encodes CSARDTGTGDTGELFF. The genes are TRBV20-1 and TRBJ2-2, with 7 bases identical to TRBD1. CDR3 length equals 16 residues. V gave up 0 bases and J gave up 3 bases; unmatched junction bases: 7. Germline V lookup: CDR1 DFQATT, CDR2 SNEGSKA (reference sequence).

This clonotype was seen at least ten times. This chain joins TRBV5-1 and TRBJ1-1, with a tentative D call TRBD1 (5 bases). CDR3 length equals 14 residues. V lost 3 bases, J lost 1 base, and 10 bases lay in between. Germline-derived CDR1 and CDR2 are SGHRS and YFSETQ. The CDR3 sequence is CASSWGVGNTEAFF. The CDR3 DNA follows: TGCGCCAGCAGCTGGGGGGTGGGGAACACTGAAGCTTTCTTT. The full variable domain, rest sourced from reference TRBV5-1 and TRBJ1-1, is KAGVTQTPRYLIKTRGQQVTLSCSPISGHRSVSWYQQTPGQGLQFLFEYFSETQRNKGNFPGRFSGRQFSNSRSEMNVSTLELGDSALYLCASSWGVGNTEAFFGQGTRLTVV.

There are many counts of this clonotype. The chain couples TRBV12-3 or TRBV12-4 to TRBJ1-6, with a possible D match to TRBD1 (6 bases). CDR3 length: 15 amino acids. Trimming removed 3 bases from V and 4 bases from J, with 10 bases in between. CDR3 DNA sequence: TGTGCCAGCAGTTTTGGACAGCAATATAATTCACCCCTCCACTTT. Translating it yields CASSFGQQYNSPLHF.

This clonotype was seen repeatedly, ten times or more. The V and J genes are TRBV20-1 and TRBJ2-5, with a weak D call TRBD1 (6 bases). This CDR3 is 12 amino acids long. V dropped 3 bases and J dropped 2 bases, with 7 bases sitting between them. Germline CDR1 is DFQATT and CDR2 is SNEGSKA (reference sequence). The DNA for the CDR3 is TGCAGTGCTAGGACAGGTCAAGAGACCCAGTACTTC. Its translation: CSARTGQETQYF.

This clonotype was recorded at least ten times. This chain joins TRBV7-2 and TRBJ1-6; 7 bases match TRBD1. CDR3 size: 15 residues. The V segment lost 4 bases and the J segment 4 bases; nucleotides outside the gene matches: 4. Germline CDR1 SGHTA, CDR2 FQGNSA. The chain's CDR3 is CASSSRQGYNSPLHF. Written as DNA, the CDR3 is TGTGCCAGCAGCTCCCGACAGGGATATAATTCACCCCTCCACTTT.

At least ten counts were recorded for this clonotype. J is TRBJ1-1 and V is TRBV5-1, with TRBD1 as a possible D gene (6 bases). The V end lost 7 bases, the J end lost 6 bases, and 16 bases lay between the germline ends. Germline assignment: CDR1 SGHRS and CDR2 YFSETQ. The CDR3 spans 13 residues. In nucleotides, the CDR3 is TGCGCCAGCGGAATACAGGGAACCGCTGAAGCTTTCTTT. It yields the protein CASGIQGTAEAFF. Full variable domain (missing parts from reference TRBV5-1 and TRBJ1-1): KAGVTQTPRYLIKTRGQQVTLSCSPISGHRSVSWYQQTPGQGLQFLFEYFSETQRNKGNFPGRFSGRQFSNSRSEMNVSTLELGDSALYLCASGIQGTAEAFFGQGTRLTVV.

This clonotype came up many times. This chain connects TRBV5-1 to TRBJ2-3; D gene uncertain. Germline loops: CDR1 SGHRS, CDR2 YFSETQ. This CDR3 is built from 11 residues. The V and J ends lost 1 base and 6 bases respectively, with 3 bases between them. CDR3: CASSLRDTQYF. The CDR3 DNA follows: TGCGCCAGCAGCTTGCGGGATACGCAGTATTTT.

The chain joins TRBV18 to TRBJ1-5; no clear D gene. This CDR3 is 16 amino acids long. Germline values: CDR1 KGHSH, CDR2 LQKENI. V was cut by 4 bases and J by 5 bases, with 18 bases left in between. The CDR3 DNA is TGTGCCAGCTCACTGAGGAGTCCTCTTGGTGATCAGCCCCAGCATTTT. This gives the protein CASSLRSPLGDQPQHF.

The gene calls are TRBV12-3 or TRBV12-4 and TRBJ2-6; no clear D gene. This CDR3 has 15 residues. V was cut by 3 bases and J by 2 bases, with 8 bases left in between. The CDR3 reads CASSLGPAGANVLTF. The CDR3 DNA is TGTGCCAGCAGTTTGGGTCCGGCTGGGGCCAACGTCCTGACTTTC.

This clonotype came up many times. V usage is TRBV5-1 and J usage is TRBJ2-5; 7 nucleotides match TRBD1. The V gene's germline CDR1 is SGHRS and CDR2 YFSETQ. V lost 3 bases to trimming and J lost 2 bases; unmatched junction nucleotides: 4. The CDR3 is 14 amino acids. CDR3 sequence (DNA): TGCGCCAGCAGCTCCGGACAGGTTCAAGAGACCCAGTACTTC. Translated, it gives CASSSGQVQETQYF.

This clonotype was observed a single time. A much larger clone sits a single nucleotide away, making a read error possible. This chain connects TRBV18 to TRBJ2-7; either TRBD1 or TRBD2 may fit D (10 bases each). The CDR3 has 14 residues. The germline V gene encodes CDR1 KGHSH and CDR2 LQKENI. Written as DNA, the CDR3 is TGTGCCAGCGGCGGACAGGGGGGGACTAGCGAGAAGTACTTC. Its translation: CASGGQGGTSEKYF.

This clonotype was counted ten times or more. The chain carries TRBV6-2 or TRBV6-3 and TRBJ1-5, with a possible D match to TRBD1 (5 bases). This CDR3 has 16 amino acids. V dropped 4 bases and J dropped 4 bases, with 17 bases sitting between them. CDR1 is MNHEY and CDR2 is SVGEGT in the germline V gene. The CDR3: CASSSAGQGINQPQHF. DNA of the CDR3: TGTGCCAGCAGTTCCGCTGGCCAGGGCATTAATCAGCCCCAGCATTTT.

This clonotype was observed at least ten times. This chain links TRBV3-1 with TRBJ2-7, with 11 nucleotides matching TRBD1. The CDR3 runs 15 residues. J gave up 8 bases and V 1 base, and 7 bases lay outside the gene matches. Looked up from germline, CDR1 is LGHDT and CDR2 is YNNKEL (reference sequence). The CDR3 DNA follows: TGTGCCAGCAGCCAAGGGGGAGGGACAGGGGGTAAGCAGTACTTC. Its protein product is CASSQGGGTGGKQYF.

This clonotype was recorded at least ten times. The rearrangement uses TRBV6-1 and TRBJ2-2; D gene uncertain. This CDR3 spans 17 amino acids. Germline V gene data show CDR1 as MNHNS and CDR2 as SASEGT. Trimming cost V 6 bases and J 7 bases, with 24 bases left between them. CDR3 sequence reads: CASSESKTGFYVGELFF. CDR3 nucleotides: TGTGCCAGCAGCGAGAGCAAAACCGGGTTTTATGTCGGGGAGCTGTTTTTT.